A selection of T cell receptor beta chains follows, all from one sample in a study of blood T cell repertoires in COVID-19. Profiled with immunoSEQ multiplex PCR; TCRdb holds only in-frame clones, not every one. This sample has roughly 350,000 clones; around 90% occur once, and the top ten carry approximately 18%. Sequenced: PBMCs or T cells enriched from blood (not recorded which). These receptors all stem from a woman under 40 who had recovered from COVID-19. CDR3s include the opening cysteine and the closing phenylalanine or tryptophan. A D gene is named only where the DNA matches it firmly. Not every row has a clone size; where given, it reads once, few, many or a size class.

>NA|TRBV5-4|TRBD1|TRBJ1-2
TGTGCCAGCAGCCTCGCAGGGGGCCTAGGGTATGGCTACACCTTC
CASSLAGGLGYGYTF
>NA|TRBV27|TRBD2|TRBJ2-1
TGTGCCAGCAGGGCTAGCGGACCCGTTTCTGGTGAGCAGTTCTTC
CASRASGPVSGEQFF
>few|TRBV21-1|NA|TRBJ1-1
TGTGCCAGCAGCAAAGCGAACAGGGGGAACACTGAAGCTTTCTTT
CASSKANRGNTEAFF
>once|TRBV9|TRBD1|TRBJ2-7
TGTGCCAGCAGCGTAGGACGGGGACAGTGGTCCTACGAGCAGTACTTC
CASSVGRGQWSYEQYF
>NA|TRBV4-1|TRBD1|TRBJ1-2
TGCGCCAGCAGCCCGGGGACAGGGGGAGGGTATGGCTACACCTTC
CASSPGTGGGYGYTF
>once|TRBV9|TRBD2|TRBJ2-5
TGTGCCAGCAGCGTAGACCTCAGACTAGCGGGAGGAGAGACCCAGTACTTC
CASSVDLRLAGGETQYF
>NA|TRBV28|TRBD1|TRBJ1-1
TGTGCCAGCAGTTCGCGGGACAGGTCCTACACTGAAGCTTTCTTT
CASSSRDRSYTEAFF
>NA|TRBV11-3|TRBD2|TRBJ2-1
TGTGCCAGCAGCTTCCATAGCGGGGGTTCCTACAATGAGCAGTTCTTC
CASSFHSGGSYNEQFF
>NA|TRBV5-1|TRBD2|TRBJ2-1
TGCGCCAGCAGCTTCCTAGCGGGGGCTCAGGGGTATGAGCAGTTCTTC
CASSFLAGAQGYEQFF
>NA|TRBV27|NA|TRBJ2-5
TGTGCCAGCAGTCCGCGATCGTTCAAAGAGACCCAGTACTTC
CASSPRSFKETQYF
>NA|TRBV9|TRBD1|TRBJ2-1
TGTGCCAGCAGCGTGACAGGGTCGGCCTACAATGAGCAGTTCTTC
CASSVTGSAYNEQFF
>once|TRBV5-1|TRBD1|TRBJ1-2
TGCGCCAGCAGCCGGACAGGGGCCGCCTATGGCTACACCTTC
CASSRTGAAYGYTF
>NA|TRBV28|TRBD1|TRBJ1-5
TGTGCCAGCAGTTTAACCGACAGGGTCGGCAATCAGCCCCAGCATTTT
CASSLTDRVGNQPQHF
>once|TRBV29-1|TRBD1|TRBJ2-3
TGCAGCGTTGAGAGGGGGTGGGACAGGGGCGCGGGAGATACGCAGTATTTT
CSVERGWDRGAGDTQYF
>NA|TRBV5-1|TRBD2|TRBJ2-2
TGCGCCAGCAGCTTGGAACCCTGGCGGGAGCGTGACACCGGGGAGCTGTTTTTT
CASSLEPWRERDTGELFF
>NA|TRBV28|NA|TRBJ1-1
TGTGCCGTCTCCGGGGGGTACACTGAAGCTTTCTTT
CAVSGGYTEAFF
>NA|TRBV19|NA|TRBJ1-1
TGTGCCAGTAGTATAGCGGGAGGACGGGACGCTGAAGCTTTCTTT
CASSIAGGRDAEAFF
>once|TRBV7-9|NA|TRBJ1-4
TGTGCCAGCAGCTCAGACCTAGGTGAAAAACTGTTTTTT
CASSSDLGEKLFF
>NA|TRBV19|NA|TRBJ1-5
TGTGCCAGTAGATGGACTTTCAATAGCAATCAGCCCCAGCATTTT
CASRWTFNSNQPQHF
>NA|TRBV3-1/TRBV3-2|NA|TRBJ2-7
TGTGCCAGCAGCCAAGATCTCCGCTACGAGCAGTACTTC
CASSQDLRYEQYF
>NA|TRBV30|NA|TRBJ1-2
TGTGCCTGGAGTGCAGGGCACTATGGCTACACCTTC
CAWSAGHYGYTF
>NA|TRBV6-5|NA|TRBJ2-2
TGTGCCAGCGCCTCGGGTCTGAACACCGGGGAGCTGTTTTTT
CASASGLNTGELFF
>NA|TRBV28|NA|TRBJ1-1
TGTGCCAGCATTCAAGAGGGGGTTGCTTTCTTT
CASIQEGVAFF
>NA|TRBV28|TRBD1|TRBJ1-2
TGTGCCAGCAGTTTACTAACAGGGGAGAGCTACACCTTC
CASSLLTGESYTF
>NA|TRBV7-3|NA|TRBJ1-1
TGTGCCAGCAGCTTATCGCAGGGGACTGAAGCTTTCTTT
CASSLSQGTEAFF
>NA|TRBV4-2|NA|TRBJ2-7
TGTGCCAGCAGCCAAGATGGGCAGGGGGGATACGAGCAGTACTTC
CASSQDGQGGYEQYF
>NA|TRBV15|TRBD1|TRBJ1-2
TGTGCCACCAGCAGAGGACAGGGTGGCTATGGCTACACCTTC
CATSRGQGGYGYTF
>NA|TRBV11-2|NA|TRBJ2-2
TGTGCCAGCAGCGCAAGAGGTCGGGGCTGGGGGGTGTTTTTT
CASSARGRGWGVFF
>NA|TRBV3-1/TRBV3-2|NA|TRBJ1-2
TGTGCCAGCAGCCCGGATCGAGGGGGCTATGGCTACACCTTC
CASSPDRGGYGYTF
>NA|TRBV6-5|TRBD1|TRBJ2-3
TGTGCCAGCAGCCCCCAGGGGACAGGGGGAGATACGCAGTATTTT
CASSPQGTGGDTQYF
>NA|TRBV6-5|NA|TRBJ2-5
TGTGCCAGCAGTTTCGCAACTAGAAGGGAGACCCAGTACTTC
CASSFATRRETQYF
>NA|TRBV11-2|TRBD2|TRBJ2-5
TGTGCCAGCAGCTTAGATCTAGCGGGAGGGTCTGCACAAGAGACCCAGTACTTC
CASSLDLAGGSAQETQYF
>NA|TRBV27|NA|TRBJ2-3
TGTGCCAGCAGATGGTCCACGGGCACAGATACGCAGTATTTT
CASRWSTGTDTQYF
>NA|TRBV9|TRBD1|TRBJ2-7
TGTGCCAGCAGCCCCGATGGGACAGCGCTCTACGAGCAGTACTTC
CASSPDGTALYEQYF
>NA|TRBV28|TRBD1|TRBJ1-2
TGTGCCAGCAGCCAAGAGGACAGGGGGCGGTACTATGGCTACACCTTC
CASSQEDRGRYYGYTF
>NA|TRBV6-2/TRBV6-3|TRBD1|TRBJ1-5
TGTGCCAGCAGTTACTCCTCTCAGGGGGGTCAGCCCCAGCATTTT
CASSYSSQGGQPQHF